This TCR beta chain was sequenced during a study of cytomegalovirus exposure and HLA in healthy donors. Background on the study: 81% of roughly 400 genotyped donors fell in the Caucasian-associated ancestry cluster.

The CDR3 spans 11 residues. Between the trimmed V and J ends, which lost 3 bases and 7 bases, there was a span of 9 bases. Germline lookup yields CDR1 GTSNPN and CDR2 SVGIG (reference sequence). Primers for the PCR totalled 60 Vbeta and 13 Jbeta. The table came from immunoSEQ multiplex PCR; TCRdb's copy has only in-frame clones and leaves some out. The sample shows about 70,000 clones, about 74% of them seen only once. The sample taken for sequencing was PBMCs. V usage is TRBV30 and J usage is TRBJ1-2; TRBD1 is a possible D gene (5 bases). The source of this sequence is a woman aged 60-75 years in good health and CMV-seropositive. The CDR3 nucleotides read TGTGCCTGGAGGGCCGGGGGTGGCTACACCTTC. It codes for CAWRAGGGYTF.